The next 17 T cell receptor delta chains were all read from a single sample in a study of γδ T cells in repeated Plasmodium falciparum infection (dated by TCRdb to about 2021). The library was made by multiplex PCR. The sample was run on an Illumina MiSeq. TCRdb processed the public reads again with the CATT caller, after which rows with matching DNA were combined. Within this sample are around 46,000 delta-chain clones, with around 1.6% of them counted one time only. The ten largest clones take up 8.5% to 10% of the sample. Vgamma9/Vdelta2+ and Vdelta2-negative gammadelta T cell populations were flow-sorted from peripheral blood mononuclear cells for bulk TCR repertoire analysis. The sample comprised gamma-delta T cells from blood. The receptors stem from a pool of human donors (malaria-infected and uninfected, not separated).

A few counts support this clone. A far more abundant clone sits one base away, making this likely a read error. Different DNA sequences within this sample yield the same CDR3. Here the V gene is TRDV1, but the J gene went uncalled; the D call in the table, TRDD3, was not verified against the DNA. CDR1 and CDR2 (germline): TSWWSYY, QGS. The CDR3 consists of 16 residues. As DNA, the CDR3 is TGTGCTCTTGGGGAACCCCCGTTCCCTCCCACGACGAAGCTCATCTTT. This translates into CALGEPPFPPTTKLIF.

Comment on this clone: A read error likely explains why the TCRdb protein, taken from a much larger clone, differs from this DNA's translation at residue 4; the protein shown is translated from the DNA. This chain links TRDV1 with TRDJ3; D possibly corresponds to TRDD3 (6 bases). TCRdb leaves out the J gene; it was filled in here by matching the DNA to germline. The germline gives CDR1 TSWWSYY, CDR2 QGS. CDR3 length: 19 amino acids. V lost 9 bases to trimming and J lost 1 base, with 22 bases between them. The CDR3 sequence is CALKPSLGGTSWDTRQMFF. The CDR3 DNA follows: TGTGCTCTCAAACCTTCACTCGGGGGGACATCCTGGGACACCCGACAGATGTTTTTC.

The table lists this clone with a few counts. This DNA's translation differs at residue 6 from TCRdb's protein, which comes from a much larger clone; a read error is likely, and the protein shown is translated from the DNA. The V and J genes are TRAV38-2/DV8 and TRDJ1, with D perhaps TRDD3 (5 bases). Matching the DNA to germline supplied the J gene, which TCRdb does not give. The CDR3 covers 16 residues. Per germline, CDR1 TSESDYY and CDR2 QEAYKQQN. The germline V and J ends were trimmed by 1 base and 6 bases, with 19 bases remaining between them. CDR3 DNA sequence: TGTGCTTATAGGAGCCTGGAGGGCTGGGATCCCTATAAACTCATCTTT. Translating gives CAYRSLEGWDPYKLIF.

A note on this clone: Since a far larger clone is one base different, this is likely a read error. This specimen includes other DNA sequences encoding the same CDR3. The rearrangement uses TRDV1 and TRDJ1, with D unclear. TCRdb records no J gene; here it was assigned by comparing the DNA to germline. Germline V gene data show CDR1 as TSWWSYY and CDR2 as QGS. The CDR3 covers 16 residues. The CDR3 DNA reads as TGTGCTCTTGGGGAACTGCCCCCACCGTACACTGATAAACTCATCTTT. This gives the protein CALGELPPPYTDKLIF.

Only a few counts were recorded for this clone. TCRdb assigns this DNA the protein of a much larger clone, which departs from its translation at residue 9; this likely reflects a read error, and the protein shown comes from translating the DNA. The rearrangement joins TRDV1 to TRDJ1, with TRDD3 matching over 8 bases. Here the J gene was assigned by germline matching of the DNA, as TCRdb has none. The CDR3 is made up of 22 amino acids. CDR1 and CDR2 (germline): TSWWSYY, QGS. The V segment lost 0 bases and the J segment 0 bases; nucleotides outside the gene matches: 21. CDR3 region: CALGELAFCWGLGVSNTDKLIF. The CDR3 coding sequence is TGTGCTCTTGGGGAACTAGCTTTCTGCTGGGGACTGGGGGTCTCTAACACCGATAAACTCATCTTT.

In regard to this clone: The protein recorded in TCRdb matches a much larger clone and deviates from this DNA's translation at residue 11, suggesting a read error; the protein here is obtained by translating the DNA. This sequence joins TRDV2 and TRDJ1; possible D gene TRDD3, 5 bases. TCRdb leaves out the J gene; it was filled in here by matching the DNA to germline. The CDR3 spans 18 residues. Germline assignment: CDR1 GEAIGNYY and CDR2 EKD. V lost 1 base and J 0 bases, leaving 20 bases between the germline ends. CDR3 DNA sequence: TGTGCCTGTGACACATCTACGACCTGGGCCTCGTACACCGATAAACTCATCTTT. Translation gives CACDTSTTWASYTDKLIF.

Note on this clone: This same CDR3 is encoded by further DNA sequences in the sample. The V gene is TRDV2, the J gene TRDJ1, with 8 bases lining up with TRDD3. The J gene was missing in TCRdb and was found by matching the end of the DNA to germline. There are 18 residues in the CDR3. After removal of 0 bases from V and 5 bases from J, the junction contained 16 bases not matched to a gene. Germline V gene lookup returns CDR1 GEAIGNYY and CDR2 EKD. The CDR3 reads CACDTGYKLGGSKDKLIF. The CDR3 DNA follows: TGTGCCTGTGACACCGGATATAAACTTGGGGGATCAAAGGATAAACTCATCTTT.

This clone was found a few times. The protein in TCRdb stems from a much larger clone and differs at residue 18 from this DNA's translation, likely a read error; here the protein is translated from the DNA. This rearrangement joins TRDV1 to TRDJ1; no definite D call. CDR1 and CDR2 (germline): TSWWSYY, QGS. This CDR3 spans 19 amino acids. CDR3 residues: CALGELVTRTPTYTDKLTF. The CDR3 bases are TGTGCTCTTGGGGAACTGGTGACACGTACCCCGACGTACACCGATAAACTCACCTTT.

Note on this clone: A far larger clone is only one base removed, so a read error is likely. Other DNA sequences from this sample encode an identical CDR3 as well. CDR3 protein: CALGELVTIKTGGYLSDKLIF. CDR3 nucleotide sequence: TGTGCTCTTGGGGAACTAGTGACTATAAAGACTGGGGGATACTTAAGCGATAAACTCATCTTT. The J gene is TRDJ1, the V gene TRDV1; 12 bases agree with TRDD3. TCRdb carries no J gene annotation; the J gene was assigned here by matching the DNA with germline. CDR1 is TSWWSYY and CDR2 is QGS in the germline V gene. The CDR3 runs to 21 residues. With V trimmed by 0 bases and J by 4 bases, 18 bases remained unmatched.

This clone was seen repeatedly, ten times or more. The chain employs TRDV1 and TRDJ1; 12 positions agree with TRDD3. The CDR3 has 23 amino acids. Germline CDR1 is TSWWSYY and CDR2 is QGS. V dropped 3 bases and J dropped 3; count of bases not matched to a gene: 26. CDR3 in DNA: TGTGCTCTTGGGGAGAGATTCCTACCCTTGATACTGGGGGATACCCCGTACGCCGATAAACTCATCTTT. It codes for CALGERFLPLILGDTPYADKLIF.

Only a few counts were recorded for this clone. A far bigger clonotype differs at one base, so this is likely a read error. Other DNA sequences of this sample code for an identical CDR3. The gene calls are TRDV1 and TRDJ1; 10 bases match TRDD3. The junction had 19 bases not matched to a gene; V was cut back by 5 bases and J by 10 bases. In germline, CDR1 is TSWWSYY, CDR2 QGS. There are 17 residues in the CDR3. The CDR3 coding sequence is TGTGCTCTTGGGCAGTGTAGTAAGGGGGCCGGGGGATACGGACTCATCTTT. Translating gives CALGQCSKGAGGYGLIF.

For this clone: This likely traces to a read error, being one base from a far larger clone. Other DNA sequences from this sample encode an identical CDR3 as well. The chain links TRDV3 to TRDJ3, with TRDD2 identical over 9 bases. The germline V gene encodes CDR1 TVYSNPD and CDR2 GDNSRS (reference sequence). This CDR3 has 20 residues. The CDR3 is CASWPSYVSGRSWDTRQMFF. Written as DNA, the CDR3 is TGCGCCTCCTGGCCTTCCTACGTATCTGGACGCTCCTGGGACACCCGACAGATGTTTTTC.

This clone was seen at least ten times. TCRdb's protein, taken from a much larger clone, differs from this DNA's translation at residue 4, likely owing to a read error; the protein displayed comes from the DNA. The CDR3 loop is CACGTGFFTGGFAEDTDKLIF. In DNA form, the CDR3 reads TGTGCCTGTGGCACCGGCTTCTTTACTGGGGGATTCGCTGAGGACACCGATAAACTCATCTTT. This chain uses TRDV2 with TRDJ1; 10 nucleotides align to TRDD3. TCRdb offers no J gene call, so here the DNA was matched to germline to obtain one. This CDR3 has 21 residues. Germline CDR1 and CDR2: GEAIGNYY and EKD.

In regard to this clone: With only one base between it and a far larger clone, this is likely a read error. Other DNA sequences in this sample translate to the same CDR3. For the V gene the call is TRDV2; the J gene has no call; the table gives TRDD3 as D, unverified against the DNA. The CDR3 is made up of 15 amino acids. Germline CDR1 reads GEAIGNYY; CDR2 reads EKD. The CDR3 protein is CACDTLLGDTQKLIF. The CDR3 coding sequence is TGTGCCTGTGACACTTTACTGGGGGATACCCAAAAGCTCATCTTT.

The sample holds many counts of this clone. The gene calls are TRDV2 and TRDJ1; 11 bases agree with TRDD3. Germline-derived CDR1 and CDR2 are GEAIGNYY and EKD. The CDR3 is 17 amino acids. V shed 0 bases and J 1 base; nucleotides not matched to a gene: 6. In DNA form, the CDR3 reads TGTGCCTGTGACACCTTACTGGGGGATAGTCGCACCGATAAACTCATCTTT. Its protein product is CACDTLLGDSRTDKLIF.

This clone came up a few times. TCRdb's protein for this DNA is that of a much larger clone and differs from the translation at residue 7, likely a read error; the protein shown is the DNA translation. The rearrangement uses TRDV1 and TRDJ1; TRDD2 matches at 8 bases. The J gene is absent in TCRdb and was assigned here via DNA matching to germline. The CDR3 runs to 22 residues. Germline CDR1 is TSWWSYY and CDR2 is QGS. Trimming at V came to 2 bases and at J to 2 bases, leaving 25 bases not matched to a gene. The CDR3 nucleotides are TGTGCTCTTGGGGAATCCCCTTCCTATCGGTCGCTTATGGGTCCCCCTACCGATAAACTCATCTTT. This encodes CALGESPSYRSLMGPPTDKLIF.

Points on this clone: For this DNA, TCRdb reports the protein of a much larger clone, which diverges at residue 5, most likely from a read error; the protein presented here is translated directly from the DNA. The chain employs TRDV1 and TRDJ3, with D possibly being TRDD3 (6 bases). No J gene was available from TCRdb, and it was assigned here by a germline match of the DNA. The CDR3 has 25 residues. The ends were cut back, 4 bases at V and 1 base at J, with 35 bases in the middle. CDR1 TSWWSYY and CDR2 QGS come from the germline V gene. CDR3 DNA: TGTGCTCTTGGGGGACTCGGCCTTCTTCAAGCCCTGGGGCTCAGAGGTTCCTGGGACACCCGACAGATGTTTTTC. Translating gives CALGGLGLLQALGLRGSWDTRQMFF.